This TCR beta chain was sequenced for a study of shared clonotypes between healthy human individuals. With respect to this clone: The antigen remains unidentified.

Germline V gene sequence: CDR1 SNHLY, CDR2 FYNNEI. This CDR3 has 15 residues. V was clipped by 2 bases and J by 3 bases; unmatched bases: 3. Data came from immunoSEQ multiplex PCR; TCRdb stores just in-frame clones and leaves some out. The sample shows around 320,000 clones, about nine tenths of them seen only once. Findings and caveats of the study: Sequencing depth was expected to influence donor clonotype sharing. On the whole, naive subsets had larger estimated richness than memory subsets had. Generation probabilities were higher for clonotypes shared across all four sorted-subset donors than for unshared ones.

This clonotype was sampled from a man younger than 30 in good health. V and J are TRBV2 and TRBJ1-5; TRBD1 matches 8 bases. The sequenced material came from memory CD8+ T cells sorted from blood. As for subset: CD45RO+ cells pooled with CCR7-negative TemRA cells. CDR3 residues: CASSETGGINQPQHF. CDR3 DNA: TGTGCCAGCAGTGAAACAGGGGGTATCAATCAGCCCCAGCATTTT.